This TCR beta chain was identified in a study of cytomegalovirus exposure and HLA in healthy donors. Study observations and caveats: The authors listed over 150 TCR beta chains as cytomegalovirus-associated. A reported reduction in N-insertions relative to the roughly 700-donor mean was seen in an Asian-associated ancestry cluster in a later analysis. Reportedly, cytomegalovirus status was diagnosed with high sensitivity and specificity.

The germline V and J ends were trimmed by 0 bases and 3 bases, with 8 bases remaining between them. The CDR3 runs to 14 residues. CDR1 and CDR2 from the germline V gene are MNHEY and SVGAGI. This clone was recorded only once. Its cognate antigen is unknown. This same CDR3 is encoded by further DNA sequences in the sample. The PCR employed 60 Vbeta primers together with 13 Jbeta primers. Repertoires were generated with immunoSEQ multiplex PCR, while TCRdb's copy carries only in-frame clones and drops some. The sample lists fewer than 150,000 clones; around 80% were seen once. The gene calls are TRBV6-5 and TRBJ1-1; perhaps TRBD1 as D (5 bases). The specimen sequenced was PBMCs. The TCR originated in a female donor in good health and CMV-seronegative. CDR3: CASSYSTGDTEAFF. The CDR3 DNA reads TGTGCCAGCAGTTACTCTACGGGGGACACTGAAGCTTTCTTT.